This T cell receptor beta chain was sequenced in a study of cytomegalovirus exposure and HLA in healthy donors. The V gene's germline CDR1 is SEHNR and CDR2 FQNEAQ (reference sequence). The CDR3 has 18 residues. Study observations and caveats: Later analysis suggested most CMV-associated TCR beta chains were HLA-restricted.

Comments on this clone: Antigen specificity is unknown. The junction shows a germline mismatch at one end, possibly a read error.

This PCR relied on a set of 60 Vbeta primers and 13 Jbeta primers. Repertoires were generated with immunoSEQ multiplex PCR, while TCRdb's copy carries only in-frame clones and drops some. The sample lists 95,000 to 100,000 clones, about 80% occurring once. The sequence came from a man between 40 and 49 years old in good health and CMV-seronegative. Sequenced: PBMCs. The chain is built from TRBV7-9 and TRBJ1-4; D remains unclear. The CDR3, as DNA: TGTTCCAGCAGCTTAGGCGTGCGGGGAGGGCAAACTAATGAAAAACTGTTTTTT. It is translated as CSSSLGVRGGQTNEKLFF.